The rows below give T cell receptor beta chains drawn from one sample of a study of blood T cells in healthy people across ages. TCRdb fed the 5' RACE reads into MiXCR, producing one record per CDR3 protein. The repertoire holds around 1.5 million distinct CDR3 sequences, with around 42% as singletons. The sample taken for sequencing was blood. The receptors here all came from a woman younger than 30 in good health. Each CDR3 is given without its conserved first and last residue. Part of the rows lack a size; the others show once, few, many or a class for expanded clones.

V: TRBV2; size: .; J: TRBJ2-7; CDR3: ASSAEMRGAYEQY
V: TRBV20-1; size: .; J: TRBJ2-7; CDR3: SAFPGQGVYEQY
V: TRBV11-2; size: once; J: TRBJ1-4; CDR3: ASSTWTGGFEKLF
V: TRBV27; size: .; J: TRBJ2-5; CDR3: ASQARTASRETQY
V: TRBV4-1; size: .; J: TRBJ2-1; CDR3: ASSQDLVSDSYNEQF
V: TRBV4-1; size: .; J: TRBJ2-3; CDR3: ASSTTNRRPTSTDTQY
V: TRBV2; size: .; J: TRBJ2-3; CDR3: ASSAPSGRSTDTQY
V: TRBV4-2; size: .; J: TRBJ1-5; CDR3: ASSQAGLPVSGQPQH
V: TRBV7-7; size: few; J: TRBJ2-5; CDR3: ASSLGQERKETQY
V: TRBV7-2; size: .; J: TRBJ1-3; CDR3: ASSLDGWSSGNTIY
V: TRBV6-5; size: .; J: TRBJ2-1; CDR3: ASSYRLRSYNEQF
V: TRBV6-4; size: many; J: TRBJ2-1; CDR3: ASSDSIGTGVEEQF
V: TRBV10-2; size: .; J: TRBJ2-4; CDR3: ASSESLQGLAGGGIIQY
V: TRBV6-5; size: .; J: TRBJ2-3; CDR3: ASSTPGRPGTDAQY
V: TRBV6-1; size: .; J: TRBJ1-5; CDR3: ASSVGHGNQPQH
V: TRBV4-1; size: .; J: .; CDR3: ASSQVGGGASYNEQY
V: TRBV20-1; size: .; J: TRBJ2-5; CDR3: SALTRKKDDQY
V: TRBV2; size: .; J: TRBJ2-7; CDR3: ASSESGFEVYEQY
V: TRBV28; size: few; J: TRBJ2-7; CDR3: AIKTDRDYEQY
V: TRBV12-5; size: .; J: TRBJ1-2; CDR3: ASGPSPGQLYGYT
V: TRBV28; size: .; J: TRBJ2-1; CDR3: ASSTLGQGNNEQF
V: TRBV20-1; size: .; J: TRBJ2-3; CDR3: SARGGSPADTQY